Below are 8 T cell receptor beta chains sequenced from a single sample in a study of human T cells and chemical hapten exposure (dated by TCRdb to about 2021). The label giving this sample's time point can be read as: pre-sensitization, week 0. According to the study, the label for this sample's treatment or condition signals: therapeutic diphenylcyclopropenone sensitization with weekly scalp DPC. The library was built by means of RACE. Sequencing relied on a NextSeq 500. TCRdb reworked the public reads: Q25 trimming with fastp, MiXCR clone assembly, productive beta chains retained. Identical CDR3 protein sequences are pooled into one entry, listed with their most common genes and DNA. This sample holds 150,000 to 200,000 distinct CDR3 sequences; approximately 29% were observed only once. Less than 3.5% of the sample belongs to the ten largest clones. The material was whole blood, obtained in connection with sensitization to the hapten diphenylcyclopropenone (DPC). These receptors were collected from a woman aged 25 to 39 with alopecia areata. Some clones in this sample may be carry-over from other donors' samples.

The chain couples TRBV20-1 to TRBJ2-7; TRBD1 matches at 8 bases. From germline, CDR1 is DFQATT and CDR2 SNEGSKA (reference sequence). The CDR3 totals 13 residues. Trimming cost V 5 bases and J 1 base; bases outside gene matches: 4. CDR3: CSAYGQGSYEQYF. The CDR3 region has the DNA TGCAGTGCTTACGGACAGGGTTCCTACGAGCAGTACTTC.

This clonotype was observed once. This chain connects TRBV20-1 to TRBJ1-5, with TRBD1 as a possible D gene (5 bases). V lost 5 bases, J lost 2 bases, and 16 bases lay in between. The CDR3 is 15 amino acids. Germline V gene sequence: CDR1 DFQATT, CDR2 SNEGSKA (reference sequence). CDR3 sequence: CSAGRQRAGNQPQHF. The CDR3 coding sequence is TGCAGTGCTGGGAGACAGCGCGCGGGCAATCAGCCCCAGCATTTT.

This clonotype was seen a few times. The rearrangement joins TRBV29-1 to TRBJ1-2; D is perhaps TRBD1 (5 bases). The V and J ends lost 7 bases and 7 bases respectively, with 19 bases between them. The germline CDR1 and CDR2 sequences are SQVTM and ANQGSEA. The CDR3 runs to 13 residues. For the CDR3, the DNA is TGCAGCGGATTTACAGGAGGCACGGTTGGCTACACCTTC. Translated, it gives CSGFTGGTVGYTF.

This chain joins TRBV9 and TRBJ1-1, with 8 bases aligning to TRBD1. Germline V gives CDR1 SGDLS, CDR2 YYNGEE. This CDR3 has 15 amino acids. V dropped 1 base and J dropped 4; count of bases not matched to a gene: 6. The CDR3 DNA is TGTGCCAGCAGCGTAACCGGACAGGGAGGCACTGAAGCTTTCTTT. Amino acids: CASSVTGQGGTEAFF.

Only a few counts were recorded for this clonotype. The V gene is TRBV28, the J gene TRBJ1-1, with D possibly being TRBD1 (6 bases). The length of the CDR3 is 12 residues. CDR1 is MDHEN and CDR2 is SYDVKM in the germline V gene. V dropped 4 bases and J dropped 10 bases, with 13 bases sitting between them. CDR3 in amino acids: CASSYQGLGAFF. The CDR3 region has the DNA TGTGCCAGCAGTTATCAGGGGTTGGGAGCTTTCTTT. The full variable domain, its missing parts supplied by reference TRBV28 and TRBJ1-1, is DVKVTQSSRYLVKRTGEKVFLECVQDMDHENMFWYRQDPGLGLRLIYFSYDVKMKEKGDIPEGYSVSREKKERFSLILESASTNQTSMYLCASSYQGLGAFFGQGTRLTVV.

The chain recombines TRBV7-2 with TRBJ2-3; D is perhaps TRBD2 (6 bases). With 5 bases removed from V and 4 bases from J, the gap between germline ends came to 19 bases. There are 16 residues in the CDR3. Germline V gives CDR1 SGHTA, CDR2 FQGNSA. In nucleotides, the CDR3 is TGTGCCAGCAGCCTACCCTTGGGTCGGAGGGCAGATACGCAGTATTTT. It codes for CASSLPLGRRADTQYF.

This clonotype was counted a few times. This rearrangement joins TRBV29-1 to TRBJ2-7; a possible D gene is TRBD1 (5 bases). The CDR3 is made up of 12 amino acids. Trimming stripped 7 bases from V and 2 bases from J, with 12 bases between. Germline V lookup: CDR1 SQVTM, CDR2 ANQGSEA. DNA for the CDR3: TGCAGCGGGGCGATAGGGGCCTACGAGCAGTACTTC. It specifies CSGAIGAYEQYF.

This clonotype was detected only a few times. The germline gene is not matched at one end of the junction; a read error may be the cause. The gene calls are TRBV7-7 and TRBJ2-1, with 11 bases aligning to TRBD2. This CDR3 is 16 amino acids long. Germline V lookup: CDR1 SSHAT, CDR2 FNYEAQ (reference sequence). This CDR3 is CASSLAGGLRNNEQFF. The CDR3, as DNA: TGTGCTAGCAGCTTAGCGGGGGGGTTGAGAAACAATGAGCAGTTCTTC.